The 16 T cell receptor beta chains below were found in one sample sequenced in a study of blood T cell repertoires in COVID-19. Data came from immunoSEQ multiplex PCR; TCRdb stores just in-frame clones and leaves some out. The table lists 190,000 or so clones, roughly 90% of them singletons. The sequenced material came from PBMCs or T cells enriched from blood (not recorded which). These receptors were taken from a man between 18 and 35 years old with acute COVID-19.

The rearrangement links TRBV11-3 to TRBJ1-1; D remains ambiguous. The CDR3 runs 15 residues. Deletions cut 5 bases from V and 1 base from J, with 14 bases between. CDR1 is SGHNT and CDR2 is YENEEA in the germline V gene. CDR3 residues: CASSPGGVSNTEAFF. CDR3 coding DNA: TGTGCCAGCAGCCCAGGCGGGGTGTCGAACACTGAAGCTTTCTTT.

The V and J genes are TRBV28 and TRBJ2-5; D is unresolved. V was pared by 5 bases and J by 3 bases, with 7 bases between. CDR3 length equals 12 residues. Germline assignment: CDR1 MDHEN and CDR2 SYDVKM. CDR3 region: CASSPSKETQYF. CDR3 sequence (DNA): TGTGCCAGCAGTCCCAGTAAAGAGACCCAGTACTTC.

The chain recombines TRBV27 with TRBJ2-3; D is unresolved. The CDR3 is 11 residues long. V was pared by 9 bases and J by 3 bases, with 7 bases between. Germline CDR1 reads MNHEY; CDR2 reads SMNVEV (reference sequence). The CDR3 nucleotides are TGTGCCAGTCTGAGGACAGATACGCAGTATTTT. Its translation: CASLRTDTQYF.

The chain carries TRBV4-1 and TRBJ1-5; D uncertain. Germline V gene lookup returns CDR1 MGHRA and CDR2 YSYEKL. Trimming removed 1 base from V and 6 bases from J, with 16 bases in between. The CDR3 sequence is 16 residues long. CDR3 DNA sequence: TGCGCCAGCAGCCAAGCTCCAGCCGGTTCAGGTCAGCCCCAGCATTTT. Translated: CASSQAPAGSGQPQHF.

The DNA for the CDR3 is TGTGCCAGCAGCCTAGCCGGAGGAGGGACCGGGGAGCTGTTTTTT. Amino acids: CASSLAGGGTGELFF. The chain carries TRBV11-3 and TRBJ2-2, with a tentative D call TRBD2 (6 bases). Germline V gives CDR1 SGHNT, CDR2 YENEEA. Deletions cut 5 bases from V and 5 bases from J, with 15 bases between. The CDR3 length is 15 residues.

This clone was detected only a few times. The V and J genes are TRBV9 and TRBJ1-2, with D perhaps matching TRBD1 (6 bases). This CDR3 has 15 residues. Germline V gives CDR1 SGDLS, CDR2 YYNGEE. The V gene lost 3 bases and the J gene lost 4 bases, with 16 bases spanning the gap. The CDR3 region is CASSDPGGPSYGYTF. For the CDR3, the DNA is TGTGCCAGCAGCGACCCCGGGGGGCCGTCCTATGGCTACACCTTC.

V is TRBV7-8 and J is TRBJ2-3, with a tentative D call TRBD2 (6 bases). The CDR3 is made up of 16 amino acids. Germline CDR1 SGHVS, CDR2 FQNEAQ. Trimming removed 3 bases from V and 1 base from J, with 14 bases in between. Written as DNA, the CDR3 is TGTGCCAGCAGCTTGGGCCGGGAGCGCGGCACAGATACGCAGTATTTT. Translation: CASSLGRERGTDTQYF.

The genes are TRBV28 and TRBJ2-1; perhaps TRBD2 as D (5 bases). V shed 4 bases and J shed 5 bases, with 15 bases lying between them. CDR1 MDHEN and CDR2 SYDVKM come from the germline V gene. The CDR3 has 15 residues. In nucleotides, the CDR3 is TGTGCCAGCAGTTCCCCGGGGTCACCTAACAATGAGCAGTTCTTC. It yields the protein CASSSPGSPNNEQFF.

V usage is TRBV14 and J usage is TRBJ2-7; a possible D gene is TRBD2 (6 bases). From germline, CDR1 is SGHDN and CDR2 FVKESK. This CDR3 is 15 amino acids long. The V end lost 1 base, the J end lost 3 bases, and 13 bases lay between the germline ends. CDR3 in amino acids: CASSQVSSAYYEQYF. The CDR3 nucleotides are TGTGCCAGCAGCCAAGTCTCTAGCGCCTACTACGAGCAGTACTTC.

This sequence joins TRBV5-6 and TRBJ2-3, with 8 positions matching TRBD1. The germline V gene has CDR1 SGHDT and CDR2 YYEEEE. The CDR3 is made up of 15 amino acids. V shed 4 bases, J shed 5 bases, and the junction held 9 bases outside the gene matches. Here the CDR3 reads CASSLLTGVGDTQYF. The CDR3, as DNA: TGTGCCAGCAGCCTACTGACAGGGGTGGGAGATACGCAGTATTTT.

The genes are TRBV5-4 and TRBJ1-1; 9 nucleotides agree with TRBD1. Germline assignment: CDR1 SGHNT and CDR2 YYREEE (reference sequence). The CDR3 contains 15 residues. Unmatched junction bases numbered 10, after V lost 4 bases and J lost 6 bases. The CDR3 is CASSQSGQGFPEAFF. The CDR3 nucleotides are TGTGCCAGCAGCCAATCGGGACAGGGTTTCCCTGAAGCTTTCTTT.

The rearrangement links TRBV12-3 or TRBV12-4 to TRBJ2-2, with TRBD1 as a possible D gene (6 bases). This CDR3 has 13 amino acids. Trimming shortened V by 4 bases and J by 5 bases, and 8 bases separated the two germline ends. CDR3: CASSYRVTGELFF. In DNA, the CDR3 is TGTGCCAGCAGTTACAGGGTGACCGGGGAGCTGTTTTTT.

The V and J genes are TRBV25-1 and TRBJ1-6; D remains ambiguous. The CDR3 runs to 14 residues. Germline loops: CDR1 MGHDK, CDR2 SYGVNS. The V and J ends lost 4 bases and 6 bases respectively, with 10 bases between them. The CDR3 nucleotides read TGTGCCAGCAGTGCGGCAGGACTTAATTCACCCCTCCACTTT. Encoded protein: CASSAAGLNSPLHF. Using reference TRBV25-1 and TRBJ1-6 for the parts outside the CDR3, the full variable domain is EADIYQTPRYLVIGTGKKITLECSQTMGHDKMYWYQQDPGMELHLIHYSYGVNSTEKGDLSSESTVSRIRTEHFPLTLESARPSHTSQYLCASSAAGLNSPLHFGNGTRLTVT.

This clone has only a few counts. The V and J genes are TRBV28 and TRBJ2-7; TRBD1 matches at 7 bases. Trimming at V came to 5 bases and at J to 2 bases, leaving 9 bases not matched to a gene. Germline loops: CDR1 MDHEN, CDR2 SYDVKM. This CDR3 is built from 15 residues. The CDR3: CASSRRRDSAYEQYF. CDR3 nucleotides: TGTGCCAGCAGTCGCCGTCGGGACAGCGCCTACGAGCAGTACTTC.

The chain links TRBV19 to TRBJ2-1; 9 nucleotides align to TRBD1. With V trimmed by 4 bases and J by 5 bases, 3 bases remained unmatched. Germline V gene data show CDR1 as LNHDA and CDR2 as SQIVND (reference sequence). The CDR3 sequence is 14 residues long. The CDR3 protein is CASSTWTGDNEQFF. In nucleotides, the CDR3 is TGTGCCAGTAGTACCTGGACAGGGGACAATGAGCAGTTCTTC.

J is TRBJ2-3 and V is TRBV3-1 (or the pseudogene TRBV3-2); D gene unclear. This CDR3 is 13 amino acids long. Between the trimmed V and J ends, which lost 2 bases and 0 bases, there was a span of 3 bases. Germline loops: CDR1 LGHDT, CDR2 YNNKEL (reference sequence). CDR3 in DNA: TGTGCCAGCAGCCAACTTAGCACAGATACGCAGTATTTT. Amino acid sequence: CASSQLSTDTQYF.